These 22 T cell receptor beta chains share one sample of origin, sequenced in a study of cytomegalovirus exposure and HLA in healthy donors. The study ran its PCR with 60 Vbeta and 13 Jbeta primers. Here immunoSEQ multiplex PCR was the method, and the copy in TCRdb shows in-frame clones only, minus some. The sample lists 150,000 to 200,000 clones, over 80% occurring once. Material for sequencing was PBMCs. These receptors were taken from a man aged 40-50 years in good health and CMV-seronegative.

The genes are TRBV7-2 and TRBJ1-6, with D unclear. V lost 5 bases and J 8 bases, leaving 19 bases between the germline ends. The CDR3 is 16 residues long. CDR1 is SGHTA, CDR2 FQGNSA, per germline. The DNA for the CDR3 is TGTGCCAGCAGCCTTCAAGCGGCGTACTCTGATTCACCCCTCCACTTT. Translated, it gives CASSLQAAYSDSPLHF.

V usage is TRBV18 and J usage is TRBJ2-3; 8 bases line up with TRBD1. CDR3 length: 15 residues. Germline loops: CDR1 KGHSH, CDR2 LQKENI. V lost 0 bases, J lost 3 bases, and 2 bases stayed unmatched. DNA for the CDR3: TGTGCCAGCTCACCACCGAACAGGGGGACAGATACGCAGTATTTT. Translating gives CASSPPNRGTDTQYF.

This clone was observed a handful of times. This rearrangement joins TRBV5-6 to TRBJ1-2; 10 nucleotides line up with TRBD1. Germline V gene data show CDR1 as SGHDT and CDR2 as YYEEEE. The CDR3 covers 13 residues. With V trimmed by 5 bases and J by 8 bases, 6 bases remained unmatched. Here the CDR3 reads CASRRDRGEGYTF. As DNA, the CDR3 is TGTGCCAGCAGACGGGACAGGGGAGAGGGCTACACCTTC.

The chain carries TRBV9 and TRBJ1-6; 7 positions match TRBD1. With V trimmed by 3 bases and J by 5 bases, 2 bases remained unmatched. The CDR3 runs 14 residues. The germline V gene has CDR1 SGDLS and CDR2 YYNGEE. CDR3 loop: CASSAGGDNSPLHF. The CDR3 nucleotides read TGTGCCAGCAGCGCAGGGGGAGATAATTCACCCCTCCACTTT.

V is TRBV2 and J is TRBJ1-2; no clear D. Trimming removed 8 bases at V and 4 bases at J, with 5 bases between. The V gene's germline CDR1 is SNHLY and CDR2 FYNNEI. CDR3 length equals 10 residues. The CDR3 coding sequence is TGTGCCAGCCCTTCCTATGGCTACACCTTC. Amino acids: CASPSYGYTF.

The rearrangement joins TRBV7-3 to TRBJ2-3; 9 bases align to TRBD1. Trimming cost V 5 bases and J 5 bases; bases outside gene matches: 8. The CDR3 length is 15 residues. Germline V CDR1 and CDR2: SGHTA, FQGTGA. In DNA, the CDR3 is TGTGCCAGCAGCCTACAGGGGGCGCGGGGAGATACGCAGTATTTT. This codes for CASSLQGARGDTQYF.

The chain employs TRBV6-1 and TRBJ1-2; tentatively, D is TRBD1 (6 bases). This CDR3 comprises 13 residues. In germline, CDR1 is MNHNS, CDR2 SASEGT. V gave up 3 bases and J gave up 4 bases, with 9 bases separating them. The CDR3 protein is CASSETGSYGYTF. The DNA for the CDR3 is TGTGCCAGCAGTGAGACAGGATCCTATGGCTACACCTTC.

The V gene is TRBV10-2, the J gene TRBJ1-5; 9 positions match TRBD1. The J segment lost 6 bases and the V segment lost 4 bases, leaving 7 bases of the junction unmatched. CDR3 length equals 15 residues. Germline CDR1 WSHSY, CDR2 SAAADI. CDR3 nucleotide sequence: TGCGCCAGCAGTGGGAGGACAGGGGTCGGTCAGCCCCAGCATTTT. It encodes CASSGRTGVGQPQHF.

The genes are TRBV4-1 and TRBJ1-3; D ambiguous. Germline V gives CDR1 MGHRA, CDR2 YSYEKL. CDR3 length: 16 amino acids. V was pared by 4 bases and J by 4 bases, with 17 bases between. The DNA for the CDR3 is TGCGCCAGCAGCCCCCTGGGGTTCGAGGGAGGAAACACCATATATTTT. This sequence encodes CASSPLGFEGGNTIYF.

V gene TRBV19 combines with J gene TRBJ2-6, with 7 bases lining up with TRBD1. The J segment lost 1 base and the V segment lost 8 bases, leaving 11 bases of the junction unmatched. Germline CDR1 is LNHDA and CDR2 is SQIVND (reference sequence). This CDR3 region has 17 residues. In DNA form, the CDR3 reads TGTGCCAGTCGTGGAGACAGGGAAAATTCTGGGGCCAACGTCCTGACTTTC. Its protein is CASRGDRENSGANVLTF.

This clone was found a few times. The CDR3: CSVEGRDWYTEAFF. The CDR3 DNA reads TGCAGCGTTGAGGGCAGGGATTGGTACACTGAAGCTTTCTTT. The chain combines TRBV29-1 with TRBJ1-1; tentative D call: TRBD1 (5 bases). The CDR3 sequence is 14 residues long. V lost 3 bases to trimming and J lost 3 bases, with 14 bases between them. Germline lookup yields CDR1 SQVTM and CDR2 ANQGSEA.

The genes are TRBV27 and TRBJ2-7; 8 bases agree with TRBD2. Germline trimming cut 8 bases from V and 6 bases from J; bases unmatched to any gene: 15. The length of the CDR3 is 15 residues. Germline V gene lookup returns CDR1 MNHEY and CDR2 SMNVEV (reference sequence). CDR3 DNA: TGTGCCAGCGCCCTCTTGGGTAGCGGGGTCGGCGAGCAGTACTTC. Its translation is CASALLGSGVGEQYF.

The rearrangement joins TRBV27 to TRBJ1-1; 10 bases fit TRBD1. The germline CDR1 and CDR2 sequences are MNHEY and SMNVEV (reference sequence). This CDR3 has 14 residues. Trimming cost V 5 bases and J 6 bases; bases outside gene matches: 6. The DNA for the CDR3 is TGTGCCAGCAGTGCAGACAGGGGGCTGGCTGAAGCTTTCTTT. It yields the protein CASSADRGLAEAFF.

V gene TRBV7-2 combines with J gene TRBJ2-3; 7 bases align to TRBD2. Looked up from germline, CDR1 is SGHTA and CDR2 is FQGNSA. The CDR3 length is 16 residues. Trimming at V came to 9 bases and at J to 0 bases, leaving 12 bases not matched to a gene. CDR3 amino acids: CASSQNWGGSTDTQYF. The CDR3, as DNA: TGTGCCAGTTCCCAGAACTGGGGGGGTAGCACAGATACGCAGTATTTT.

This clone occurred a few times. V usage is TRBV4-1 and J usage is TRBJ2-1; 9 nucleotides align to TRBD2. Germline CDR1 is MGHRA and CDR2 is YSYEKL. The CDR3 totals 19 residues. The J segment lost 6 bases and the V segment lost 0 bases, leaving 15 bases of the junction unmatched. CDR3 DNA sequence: TGCGCCAGCAGCCAAGATAACCAAGGGCGGGAGGGGAGAGGCAATGAGCAGTTCTTC. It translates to CASSQDNQGREGRGNEQFF.

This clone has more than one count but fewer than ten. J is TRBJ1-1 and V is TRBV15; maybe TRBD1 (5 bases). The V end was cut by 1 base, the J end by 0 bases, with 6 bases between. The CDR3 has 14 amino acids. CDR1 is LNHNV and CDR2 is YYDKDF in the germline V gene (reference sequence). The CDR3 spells CATSRGQLNTEAFF. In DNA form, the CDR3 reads TGTGCCACCAGCAGAGGACAGTTGAACACTGAAGCTTTCTTT.

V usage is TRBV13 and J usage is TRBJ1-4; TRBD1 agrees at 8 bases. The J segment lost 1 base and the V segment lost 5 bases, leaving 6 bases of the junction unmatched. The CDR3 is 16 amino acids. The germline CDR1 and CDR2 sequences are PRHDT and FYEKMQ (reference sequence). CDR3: CASSPQGGGTNEKLFF. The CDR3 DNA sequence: TGTGCCAGCAGCCCACAGGGGGGGGGAACTAATGAAAAACTGTTTTTT. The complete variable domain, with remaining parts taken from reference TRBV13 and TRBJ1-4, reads AAGVIQSPRHLIKEKRETATLKCYPIPRHDTVYWYQQGPGQDPQFLISFYEKMQSDKGSIPDRFSAQQFSDYHSELNMSSLELGDSALYFCASSPQGGGTNEKLFFGSGTQLSVL.

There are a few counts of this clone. The DNA of the CDR3 is TGTGCCAGCCGGCAGGGTGCAACTAATGAAAAACTGTTTTTT. This gives the protein CASRQGATNEKLFF. This chain joins TRBV6-1 and TRBJ1-4; weak D call: TRBD1 (5 bases). This CDR3 has 14 amino acids. Trimming took 8 bases from V and 0 from J, leaving 10 bases between them. Germline V gene sequence: CDR1 MNHNS, CDR2 SASEGT.

The CDR3 loop is CASSLRRDRVSTEAFF. The CDR3 nucleotides read TGTGCCAGCAGCTTGCGTCGGGACAGGGTGTCCACTGAAGCTTTCTTT. The chain combines TRBV5-5 with TRBJ1-1; 9 bases align to TRBD1. The CDR3 sequence is 16 residues long. CDR1 and CDR2 (germline): SGHKS, YYEKEE (reference sequence). V dropped 1 base and J dropped 4; count of bases not matched to a gene: 8.

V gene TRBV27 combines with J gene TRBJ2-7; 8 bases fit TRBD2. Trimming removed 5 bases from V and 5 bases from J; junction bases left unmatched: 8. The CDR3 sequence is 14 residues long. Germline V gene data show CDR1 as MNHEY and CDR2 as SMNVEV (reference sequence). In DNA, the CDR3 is TGTGCCAGCAGTCTCTACGGGGGGGCGAACGAGCAGTACTTC. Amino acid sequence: CASSLYGGANEQYF.

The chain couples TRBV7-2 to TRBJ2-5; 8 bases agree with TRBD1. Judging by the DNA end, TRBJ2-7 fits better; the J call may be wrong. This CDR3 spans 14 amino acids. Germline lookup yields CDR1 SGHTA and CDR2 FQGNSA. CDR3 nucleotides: TGTGCCAGCAACCAACAGGGGGTGGTCTACGAGCAGTACTTC. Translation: CASNQQGVVYEQYF.

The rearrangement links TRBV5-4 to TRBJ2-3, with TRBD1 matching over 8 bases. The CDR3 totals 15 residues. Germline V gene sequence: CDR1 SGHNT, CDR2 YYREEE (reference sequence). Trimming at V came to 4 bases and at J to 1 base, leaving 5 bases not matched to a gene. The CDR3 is CASSNQGAGTDTQYF. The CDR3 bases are TGTGCCAGCAGCAACCAGGGGGCTGGCACAGATACGCAGTATTTT.